Listed below are T cell receptor beta chains from one sample, sequenced in a study of Graves' ophthalmopathy and Graves' hyperthyroidism. TCRdb reprocessed the multiplex PCR reads with MiXCR, giving one entry per CDR3 protein. The sample lists approximately 410,000 distinct CDR3 sequences; 15% were seen once. Sequenced input: peripheral blood. Receptors were obtained from a woman between 18 and 30 years old with stable Graves' hyperthyroidism. Both conserved end residues are part of each CDR3. D genes are given only for firm matches. Part of the rows lack a size; the others show once, few, many or a class for expanded clones.

j_call d_call v_call clone_size cdr3_aa cdr3_nt
TRBJ2-7 TRBD2 TRBV6-2/TRBV6-3 many CASTQPLAGLAGVATHEQYF TGTGCCAGCACCCAACCCTTGGCCGGGCTAGCGGGGGTTGCGACACACGAGCAGTACTTC
TRBJ1-1 TRBD1 TRBV19 many CASSIRGQSNTEAFF TGTGCCAGTAGTATCAGGGGACAGTCGAACACTGAAGCTTTCTTT
TRBJ1-2 . TRBV25-1 many CASREGDGGGYTF TGTGCCAGCAGGGAAGGGGATGGTGGAGGCTACACCTTC
TRBJ2-7 . TRBV19 few CASPRGGAGGNEQYF TGTGCCAGCCCCCGGGGAGGGGCAGGGGGAAACGAGCAGTACTTC
TRBJ1-1 TRBD1 TRBV6-1 many CASIDAFSGGLTEAFF TGTGCCAGCATCGACGCCTTTTCAGGGGGTCTCACTGAAGCTTTCTTT
TRBJ2-5 . TRBV6-2/TRBV6-3 . CASSYRGARETQYF TGTGCCAGCAGTTACCGGGGGGCGAGGGAGACCCAGTACTTC
TRBJ2-7 . TRBV10-2 many CASSERKGLYEQYF TGCGCCAGCAGTGAGAGAAAGGGGCTCTACGAGCAGTACTTC
TRBJ1-1 . TRBV6-4 . CASGIGGSSNTEAFF TGTGCCAGCGGTATTGGGGGCAGCTCGAACACTGAAGCTTTCTTT
TRBJ2-7 TRBD1 TRBV12-3/TRBV12-4 . CASSFTGQGYEQYF TGTGCCAGCAGTTTCACGGGACAGGGCTACGAGCAGTACTTC
TRBJ1-1 . TRBV12-3/TRBV12-4 many CASRRTRRDTEAFF TGTGCCAGCAGGCGGACCCGGCGGGACACTGAAGCTTTCTTT
TRBJ2-5 TRBD1 TRBV2 many CASGTGGGETQYF TGTGCCAGCGGAACAGGGGGCGGGGAGACCCAGTACTTC
TRBJ1-2 TRBD1 TRBV5-6 many CASSSTGITYGYTF TGTGCCAGCAGCTCGACAGGGATAACCTATGGCTACACCTTC
TRBJ1-2 . TRBV6-5 many CASSTSGVNYGYTF TGTGCCAGCAGTACCTCGGGAGTTAACTATGGCTACACCTTC
TRBJ1-5 . TRBV7-8 many CASSFRRGQPQHF TGTGCCAGCAGCTTCCGGCGCGGTCAGCCCCAGCATTTT
TRBJ1-3 . TRBV7-2 many CASSLARRAAGNTIYF TGTGCCAGCAGCTTAGCGCGGAGGGCGGCTGGAAACACCATATATTTT
TRBJ1-5 . TRBV4-1 many CASSQEAGTSNQPQHF TGCGCCAGCAGCCAAGAGGCAGGGACGAGCAATCAGCCCCAGCATTTT
TRBJ2-7 . TRBV7-2 many CASSLDFYEQYF TGTGCCAGCAGCTTAGACTTTTACGAGCAGTACTTC
TRBJ1-5 . TRBV19 many CASSILQAQPQHF TGTGCCAGTAGTATCCTTCAAGCTCAGCCCCAGCATTTT
TRBJ1-3 TRBD1 TRBV14 many CASSQRGGQGGNTIYF TGTGCCAGCAGCCAACGTGGAGGACAGGGCGGAAACACCATATATTTT
TRBJ1-3 . TRBV11-1 . CASSLGRGVGLITIYF TGTGCCAGCAGCTTGGGGAGGGGTGTGGGCCTCATCACCATATATTTT
TRBJ2-5 TRBD2 TRBV5-1 few CASSFTLAGSGETQYF TGCGCCAGCAGCTTTACACTAGCGGGGTCGGGGGAGACCCAGTACTTC
TRBJ1-1 TRBD1 TRBV20-1 many CSALSPGQIKAFF TGCAGTGCACTTTCCCCGGGACAGATAAAAGCTTTCTTT
TRBJ2-5 TRBD1 TRBV6-1 many CASSDPSTGQETQYF TGTGCCAGCAGTGACCCCTCGACAGGGCAGGAGACCCAGTACTTC
TRBJ1-2 TRBD1 TRBV6-5 many CASSYETGGFYGYTF TGTGCCAGCAGTTACGAGACAGGGGGCTTTTATGGCTACACCTTC
TRBJ1-1 TRBD1 TRBV11-2 few CASSLMRGTGSFRSEAFF TGTGCCAGCAGCTTGATGCGGGGGACAGGGAGTTTTAGGTCTGAAGCTTTCTTT
TRBJ2-5 TRBD2 TRBV6-5 many CASGSTSGGRQTQYF TGTGCCAGCGGTTCAACTAGCGGGGGTCGACAGACCCAGTACTTC
TRBJ1-1 . TRBV24-1 many CATSDFPPNTEAFF TGTGCCACCAGTGATTTTCCACCGAACACTGAAGCTTTCTTT
TRBJ2-7 . TRBV20-1 many CSATRGREQYF TGCAGTGCGACCAGGGGACGCGAGCAGTACTTC
TRBJ2-7 TRBD2 TRBV7-2 many CASSLLAGGNYEQYF TGTGCCAGCAGCTTACTAGCGGGGGGGAACTACGAGCAGTACTTC
TRBJ2-7 . TRBV7-8 . CASSLRGGLSLYEQYF TGTGCCAGCAGCTTAAGGGGAGGACTTTCCCTCTACGAGCAGTACTTC
TRBJ1-5 . TRBV24-1 many CATYCPQHF TGTGCCACCTATTGCCCCCAGCATTTT
TRBJ1-2 TRBD1 TRBV6-5 many CASSSRTGKDYGYTF TGTGCCAGCAGTAGCCGGACAGGGAAGGACTATGGCTACACCTTC
TRBJ1-2 TRBD1 TRBV7-9 many CASTYTGDLTNGYTF TGTGCCAGCACTTACACAGGGGATCTCACAAATGGCTACACCTTC
TRBJ1-2 TRBD1 TRBV7-9 few CASSWLQGDYGYTF TGTGCCAGCAGCTGGTTACAGGGGGACTATGGCTACACCTTC
TRBJ2-6 . TRBV7-9 many CASSSTAGANVLTF TGTGCCAGCAGCTCTACTGCTGGGGCCAACGTCCTGACTTTC
TRBJ1-5 . TRBV19 many CASSPRTVSNQPQHF TGTGCCAGTAGTCCGCGGACAGTTAGCAATCAGCCCCAGCATTTT
TRBJ2-2 . TRBV11-2 few CASSLNVLAGELFF TGTGCCAGCAGCTTGAACGTTCTCGCCGGGGAGCTGTTTTTT
TRBJ1-1 TRBD1 TRBV18 few CASSSSGTGGEAFF TGTGCCAGCTCGTCCTCCGGGACAGGAGGCGAAGCTTTCTTT
TRBJ1-3 . TRBV24-1 many CATSDLTRVISGNTIYF TGTGCCACCAGTGATTTGACGCGAGTGATTTCTGGAAACACCATATATTTT
TRBJ1-2 TRBD1 TRBV7-8 many CASSFRDRGFRYGYTF TGTGCCAGCAGCTTCCGGGACAGGGGGTTCCGTTACGGCTACACCTTC
TRBJ2-7 TRBD1 TRBV28 few CASMSWDRTSEQYF TGTGCCAGCATGTCTTGGGACAGGACGAGCGAGCAGTACTTC
TRBJ2-4 TRBD2 TRBV12-3/TRBV12-4 many CASICGGRVVDKYF TGTGCCAGCATCTGCGGGGGGCGAGTGGTGGACAAGTACTTC
TRBJ1-6 . TRBV6-7 many CASSYSEGRHNSPLHF TGTGCCAGCAGTTACTCGGAGGGGCGACATAATTCACCCCTCCACTTT
TRBJ2-5 TRBD2 TRBV20-1 many CSARGLAGGLETQYF TGCAGTGCACGGGGACTAGCGGGGGGGCTTGAGACCCAGTACTTC
TRBJ1-2 TRBD1 TRBV2 few CASRETGDRGYTF TGTGCCAGCAGGGAAACAGGGGACCGCGGCTACACCTTC
TRBJ1-2 . TRBV19 . CASHRGGVSTGGYTF TGTGCCAGCCATCGGGGGGGAGTCTCGACCGGCGGCTACACCTTC
TRBJ1-2 . TRBV6-1 many CASSKLRWGQGYTF TGTGCCAGCAGCAAGTTACGTTGGGGGCAAGGCTACACCTTC
TRBJ1-2 . TRBV18 many CASSPGSLYGYTF TGTGCCAGCAGTCCAGGGTCCCTCTATGGCTACACCTTC
TRBJ2-7 TRBD1 TRBV5-4 few CASSHRDSEEQYF TGTGCCAGCAGCCACCGGGACAGTGAGGAGCAGTACTTC
TRBJ1-1 TRBD1 TRBV4-2 few CASSQGTGSPNTEAFF TGTGCCAGCAGCCAGGGGACAGGGAGTCCAAACACTGAAGCTTTCTTT
TRBJ2-2 . TRBV10-3 few CAISATANTGELFF TGTGCCATCAGTGCAACGGCGAACACCGGGGAGCTGTTTTTT
TRBJ2-4 . TRBV6-5 many CASSYDSGRVNIQYF TGTGCCAGCAGTTACGATTCAGGCAGGGTGAACATTCAGTACTTC
TRBJ1-6 . TRBV28 many CATASGRTNSPLHF TGTGCCACCGCATCGGGCCGAACTAATTCACCCCTCCACTTT
TRBJ2-7 TRBD1 TRBV29-1 many CSVVGDSPYEQYF TGCAGCGTTGTAGGGGACAGTCCCTACGAGCAGTACTTC